A single sample gave rise to the 19 T cell receptor beta chains below, sequenced in a study of shared clonotypes between healthy human individuals. The table came from immunoSEQ multiplex PCR; TCRdb's copy has only in-frame clones and leaves some out. The table shows approximately 710,000 clones, with about 90% occurring only once. Material for sequencing was memory CD8+ T cells from PBMCs. Subset described: CD45RO+ cells pooled with CCR7-negative TemRA cells. These receptors were taken from a man younger than 30 in good health. Some clones in this sample may be carry-over from other donors' samples.

The table lists this clone with a count of one. This chain joins TRBV11-2 and TRBJ1-4; 8 nucleotides match TRBD1. J lost 7 bases, V lost 5 bases, and 6 bases had no gene match. The CDR3 contains 14 residues. CDR1 is SGHAT, CDR2 FQNNGV, per germline. CDR3 in amino acids: CASSGTGGSEKLFF. In DNA form, the CDR3 reads TGTGCCAGCAGCGGAACAGGGGGTTCTGAAAAACTGTTTTTT.

The rearrangement links TRBV6-1 to TRBJ2-1; 10 bases agree with TRBD2. The CDR3 is 17 residues long. CDR1 MNHNS and CDR2 SASEGT come from the germline V gene. V shed 4 bases and J 5 bases; nucleotides not matched to a gene: 11. CDR3 protein: CASSVGRLAGVDNEQFF. The CDR3 DNA sequence: TGTGCCAGCAGTGTTGGGAGGCTAGCGGGAGTTGACAATGAGCAGTTCTTC.

The V call is TRBV6-5, the J call TRBJ2-5; maybe TRBD2 (5 bases). Trimming removed 7 bases at V and 5 bases at J, with 11 bases between. Germline V gene lookup returns CDR1 MNHEY and CDR2 SVGAGI. The CDR3 consists of 12 residues. CDR3 coding DNA: TGTGCCAGCATCGGGGTGGACGAGACCCAGTACTTC. Encoded protein: CASIGVDETQYF.

V and J are TRBV10-1 and TRBJ2-7; TRBD1 aligns across 7 bases. CDR1 WNHNN and CDR2 SYGVQD come from the germline V gene (reference sequence). V dropped 4 bases and J dropped 0; count of bases not matched to a gene: 6. This CDR3 contains 15 residues. The CDR3 region is CASSGVTGISYEQYF. The CDR3 nucleotides read TGCGCCAGCAGTGGCGTGACAGGGATCTCCTACGAGCAGTACTTC.

This rearrangement joins TRBV30 to TRBJ1-1; D is uncertain. The CDR3 is 12 amino acids. Trimming left V 2 bases short and J 8 bases short, with 12 bases between. Germline loops: CDR1 GTSNPN, CDR2 SVGIG (reference sequence). CDR3 coding DNA: TGTGCCTGGAGTCCTGGTGGAGGGGAAGCTTTCTTT. This gives the protein CAWSPGGGEAFF.

The chain has TRBV9 and TRBJ2-2, with a weak D call TRBD2 (6 bases). Trimming left V 7 bases short and J 8 bases short, with 12 bases between. Germline assignment: CDR1 SGDLS and CDR2 YYNGEE. The CDR3 runs 12 residues. The CDR3 DNA sequence: TGTGCCAGCTCGCGGGGTGATGGGGAGCTGTTTTTT. Protein sequence: CASSRGDGELFF.

The chain employs TRBV6-6 and TRBJ2-2, with D uncertain. V gave up 8 bases and J gave up 6 bases, with 10 bases separating them. The CDR3 loop spans 12 amino acids. CDR1 is MNHNY, CDR2 SVGAGI, per germline (reference sequence). The CDR3 sequence is CASEAPAGELFF. For the CDR3, the DNA is TGTGCCAGCGAAGCTCCTGCCGGGGAGCTGTTTTTT.

CDR3 loop: CASSPPGAGAYGYTF. CDR3 in DNA: TGTGCCAGCAGCCCGCCAGGGGCAGGGGCCTATGGCTACACCTTC. The chain joins TRBV5-4 to TRBJ1-2, with D tentatively TRBD1 (6 bases). There are 15 residues in the CDR3. V was pared by 4 bases and J by 4 bases, with 17 bases between. Germline lookup yields CDR1 SGHNT and CDR2 YYREEE (reference sequence).

To note about this clone: This may stem from a read error, because a much larger clone lies one nucleotide away. The identical CDR3 is also encoded by other nucleotide sequences in the sample. The chain uses TRBV30 and TRBJ2-5, with a tentative D call TRBD2 (5 bases). CDR3 length: 14 amino acids. Germline V gives CDR1 GTSNPN, CDR2 SVGIG (reference sequence). The CDR3 region is CAWSVSKGRETQYF. As DNA, the CDR3 is TGTGCCTGGAGTGTTTCGAAGGGAAGGGAGACTCAGTACTTC.

CDR3 in amino acids: CASSPVTNEKLFF. CDR3 DNA sequence: TGTGCCAGCAGTCCCGTGACTAATGAAAAACTGTTTTTT. The chain employs TRBV27 and TRBJ1-4; no reliable D call. Trimming shortened V by 5 bases and J by 2 bases, and 6 bases separated the two germline ends. In germline, CDR1 is MNHEY, CDR2 SMNVEV (reference sequence). The CDR3 consists of 13 residues.

The chain couples TRBV9 to TRBJ1-1; D gene ambiguous. Trimming cost V 4 bases and J 3 bases, with 10 bases left between them. This CDR3 is built from 13 residues. Germline assignment: CDR1 SGDLS and CDR2 YYNGEE. The CDR3 DNA follows: TGTGCCAGCAGCCCGGACGGAGACACTGAAGCTTTCTTT. Its translation: CASSPDGDTEAFF.

This chain joins TRBV27 and TRBJ2-4; the D is unclear. The germline V and J ends were trimmed by 8 bases and 6 bases, with 11 bases remaining between them. The CDR3 loop spans 12 amino acids. The V gene's germline CDR1 is MNHEY and CDR2 SMNVEV (reference sequence). The CDR3 sequence: CASGDLPNIQYF. The CDR3 nucleotides are TGTGCCAGCGGTGATCTTCCAAACATTCAGTACTTC.

The genes are TRBV7-8 and TRBJ2-1; TRBD2 matches at 14 bases. CDR3 length: 16 amino acids. Germline CDR1 SGHVS, CDR2 FQNEAQ. Trimming took 1 base from V and 8 from J; bases not matched to a gene: 4. The CDR3 coding sequence is TGTGCCAGCAGCTTAGTGGGACTAGCGGGAGTGGATGAGCAGTTCTTC. Amino acids: CASSLVGLAGVDEQFF.

This clone was recorded once. The rearrangement links TRBV7-9 to TRBJ2-2; tentative D call: TRBD2 (6 bases). In germline, CDR1 is SEHNR, CDR2 FQNEAQ (reference sequence). This CDR3 is built from 15 residues. V dropped 11 bases and J dropped 2 bases, with 18 bases sitting between them. As DNA, the CDR3 is TGTGCCGGGGAAGGAGGGCGGGGAAACACCGGGGAGCTGTTTTTT. Translated: CAGEGGRGNTGELFF.

The gene calls are TRBV29-1 and TRBJ1-2; D gene ambiguous. With 1 base removed from V and 4 bases from J, the gap between germline ends came to 7 bases. The CDR3 spans 12 residues. Per the germline V gene, CDR1 is SQVTM and CDR2 is ANQGSEA. This chain's CDR3 is CSVEGASYGYTF. The CDR3 DNA follows: TGCAGCGTTGAAGGGGCCAGCTATGGCTACACCTTC.

The chain uses TRBV2 and TRBJ1-1; maybe TRBD1 (5 bases). The germline V and J ends were trimmed by 4 bases and 1 base, with 7 bases remaining between them. Germline CDR1 is SNHLY and CDR2 is FYNNEI. CDR3 length: 13 amino acids. CDR3 amino acids: CASSGGGNTEAFF. CDR3 DNA sequence: TGTGCCAGCAGTGGGGGCGGGAACACTGAAGCTTTCTTT.

This clone was recorded a few times. The rearrangement uses TRBV9 and TRBJ2-1, with D possibly called TRBD1 or TRBD2 (5 bases each). This CDR3 is built from 15 residues. Germline V lookup: CDR1 SGDLS, CDR2 YYNGEE. Trimming stripped 2 bases from V and 2 bases from J, with 11 bases between. The DNA for the CDR3 is TGTGCCAGCAGCGTGTGGGGACGACCCTACAATGAGCAGTTCTTC. It translates to CASSVWGRPYNEQFF.

The chain couples TRBV14 to TRBJ1-2; D unclear. This CDR3 is 15 amino acids long. CDR1 is SGHDN, CDR2 FVKESK, per germline. V was clipped by 4 bases and J by 7 bases, with 19 bases between them. The CDR3 coding sequence is TGTGCCAGCAGCCCGCCGGTATCCCCTCTCTTTGGCTACACCTTC. Translated, it gives CASSPPVSPLFGYTF.

The rearrangement joins TRBV7-9 to TRBJ2-5; the D gene is possibly TRBD2 (5 bases). The germline V gene encodes CDR1 SEHNR and CDR2 FQNEAQ (reference sequence). V gave up 3 bases and J gave up 2 bases, with 16 bases separating them. This CDR3 spans 16 amino acids. The CDR3: CASSFESEAAQETQYF. DNA of the CDR3: TGTGCCAGCAGCTTCGAGTCGGAGGCGGCACAAGAGACCCAGTACTTC.